This TCR beta chain was sequenced for a study of control samples from healthy donors and cancer patients. This clone was detected only a few times. The data were produced by immunoSEQ multiplex PCR, yet TCRdb's version contains in-frame clones alone and is incomplete. The sample has 150,000 to 200,000 clones, around 93% seen once. The source of this sequence is a man younger than 30 in good health. Sequenced input: blood.

Here the CDR3 DNA reads TGTGCCAGCACCCTGGGAGAGGGACAGAGCAATCAGCCCCAGCATTTT. Amino acids: CASTLGEGQSNQPQHF. The chain combines TRBV21-1 with TRBJ1-5; the listed D gene, TRBD1, was not tested against the DNA. TRBV21-1 has pseudogene status. The CDR3 is 16 amino acids.